Below, 10 T cell receptor beta chains from the same sample are listed, as sequenced in a study of cytomegalovirus exposure and HLA in healthy donors. Assay: immunoSEQ multiplex PCR; the TCRdb copy retains only in-frame clones and omits some. There are about 200,000 clones in the sample; roughly 88% occur only once, and under 15% lies in the top ten. Sequencing used PBMCs. Every receptor here comes from a woman in her twenties or thirties in good health and CMV-seropositive.

The chain is built from TRBV30 and TRBJ2-4; D unresolved. The germline V gene has CDR1 GTSNPN and CDR2 SVGIG (reference sequence). The CDR3 is 18 amino acids. Trimming removed 1 base from V and 1 base from J, with 20 bases in between. The CDR3 loop is CAWSAGGQHRGAKNIQYF. The CDR3 region has the DNA TGTGCCTGGAGTGCCGGCGGCCAGCACCGTGGGGCCAAAAACATTCAGTACTTC.

This chain uses TRBV2 with TRBJ1-1, with D unclear. The germline V gene encodes CDR1 SNHLY and CDR2 FYNNEI. The CDR3 has 15 residues. Trimming removed 0 bases at V and 0 bases at J, with 8 bases between. CDR3 sequence (DNA): TGTGCCAGCAGTGAAGCGCGGAGGTTGAACACTGAAGCTTTCTTT. Protein product: CASSEARRLNTEAFF.

The gene calls are TRBV7-3 and TRBJ2-7; TRBD2 agrees at 11 bases. CDR1 and CDR2 (germline): SGHTA, FQGTGA. The V gene end was trimmed by 5 bases and the J gene end by 2 bases; junction bases not matched to a gene: 5. The CDR3 extends over 15 amino acids. The CDR3, as DNA: TGTGCCAGCAGCCGTTTAGCGGGAGGGCCCTACGAGCAGTACTTC. As protein: CASSRLAGGPYEQYF.

The chain employs TRBV29-1 and TRBJ2-7, with TRBD1 as a possible D gene (7 bases). Between the trimmed V and J ends, which lost 7 bases and 4 bases, there was a span of 20 bases. Germline V gene sequence: CDR1 SQVTM, CDR2 ANQGSEA. The CDR3 loop spans 14 amino acids. The CDR3 DNA sequence: TGCAGCGCCGCAGCTAGCGCCAGGGGGTACGAGCAGTACTTC. Protein product: CSAAASARGYEQYF.

This chain uses TRBV12-5 with TRBJ2-2; 7 bases are shared with TRBD1. The CDR3 is 13 amino acids. V lost 6 bases to trimming and J lost 8 bases; unmatched junction nucleotides: 6. Germline loops: CDR1 LGHNT, CDR2 FRNRAP. CDR3 amino acids: CASGDTGVGELFF. The CDR3 coding sequence is TGTGCTAGTGGCGACACAGGGGTGGGGGAGCTGTTTTTT.

The chain employs TRBV2 and TRBJ2-1; D unresolved. The CDR3 contains 14 residues. The germline V and J ends were trimmed by 2 bases and 5 bases, with 10 bases remaining between them. Germline CDR1 SNHLY, CDR2 FYNNEI. For the CDR3, the DNA is TGTGCCAGCAGTGAACGTCTCGAGAACAATGAGCAGTTCTTC. This codes for CASSERLENNEQFF.

The genes are TRBV7-2 and TRBJ2-2; D possibly corresponds to TRBD2 (5 bases). CDR3 size: 16 residues. Germline values: CDR1 SGHTA, CDR2 FQGNSA. Trimming left V 7 bases short and J 3 bases short, with 18 bases between. The CDR3 reads CASTAAQLAYTGELFF. The CDR3 region has the DNA TGTGCCAGCACGGCGGCTCAGCTAGCATACACCGGGGAGCTGTTTTTT.

For the CDR3, the DNA is TGTGCCAGCAGGCGGACTGTGTACGAGCAGTACTTC. Its translation is CASRRTVYEQYF. This chain connects TRBV28 to TRBJ2-7, with D tentatively TRBD2 (5 bases). Germline V lookup: CDR1 MDHEN, CDR2 SYDVKM. V was trimmed by 6 bases and J by 4 bases, leaving 10 bases between them. The CDR3 consists of 12 residues.

This rearrangement joins TRBV28 to TRBJ1-1; TRBD1 matches 7 bases. Germline V gene lookup returns CDR1 MDHEN and CDR2 SYDVKM. The ends lost 5 bases at V and 4 bases at J; junction bases unmatched: 4. CDR3 length equals 13 residues. This CDR3 reads CASSGQDGTEAFF. The CDR3 nucleotides are TGTGCCAGCAGTGGACAGGATGGCACTGAAGCTTTCTTT.

This sequence joins TRBV28 and TRBJ1-3, with D tentatively TRBD1 (6 bases). Germline V gene data show CDR1 as MDHEN and CDR2 as SYDVKM. This CDR3 contains 15 residues. Trimming pared 9 bases from V and 0 bases from J, leaving 15 bases between. The CDR3 region has the DNA TGTGCCAGTACTACAGGGACGATCTCTGGAAACACCATATATTTT. It codes for CASTTGTISGNTIYF.